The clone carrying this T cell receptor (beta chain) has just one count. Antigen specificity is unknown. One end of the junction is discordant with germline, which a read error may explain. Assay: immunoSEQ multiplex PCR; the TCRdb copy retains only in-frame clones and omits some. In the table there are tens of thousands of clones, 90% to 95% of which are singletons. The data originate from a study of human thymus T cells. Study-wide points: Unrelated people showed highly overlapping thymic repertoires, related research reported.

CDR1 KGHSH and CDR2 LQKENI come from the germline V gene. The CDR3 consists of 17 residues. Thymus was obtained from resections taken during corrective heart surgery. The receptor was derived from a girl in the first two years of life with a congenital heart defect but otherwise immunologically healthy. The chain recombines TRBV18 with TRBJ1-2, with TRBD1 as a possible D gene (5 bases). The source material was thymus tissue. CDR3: CASSPSPQGCRNNGYTF. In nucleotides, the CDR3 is TGTGCCAGCTCACCATCTCCTCAGGGTTGCCGTAACAATGGCTACACCTTC.